The next 15 T cell receptor beta chains were all read from a single sample in a study of blood T cell repertoires in COVID-19. Using immunoSEQ multiplex PCR, the repertoire was profiled, and TCRdb retains in-frame clones only, with some absent. The sample contains some 250,000 clones, approximately 86% of which appear only once. The sample consisted of peripheral blood. The receptor source for this set is a woman under 40 with acute or convalescent COVID-19.

The chain carries TRBV3-1 (or the pseudogene TRBV3-2) and TRBJ2-3; D is possibly TRBD1 (5 bases). V was pared by 4 bases and J by 11 bases, with 13 bases between. This CDR3 contains 12 residues. Germline loops: CDR1 LGHDT, CDR2 YNNKEL (reference sequence). The CDR3 reads CASSPPGLRQYF. CDR3 DNA: TGTGCCAGCAGCCCCCCAGGGTTGAGGCAGTATTTT.

This CDR3 is CASSSGQAALSTDTQYF. DNA of the CDR3: TGCGCCAGCAGTTCAGGCCAAGCGGCCCTTAGCACAGATACGCAGTATTTT. The gene calls are TRBV5-1 and TRBJ2-3, with a tentative D call TRBD2 (5 bases). Germline V gene sequence: CDR1 SGHRS, CDR2 YFSETQ. The V gene lost 5 bases and the J gene lost 0 bases, with 19 bases spanning the gap. The CDR3 consists of 17 residues.

The V and J genes are TRBV2 and TRBJ1-5, with 7 positions matching TRBD1. V trimming: 3 bases; J trimming: 4 bases; junction bases outside the gene matches: 3. The CDR3 is 14 amino acids. Germline-derived CDR1 and CDR2 are SNHLY and FYNNEI. This CDR3 is CASSETGRNQPQHF. CDR3 nucleotides: TGTGCCAGCAGTGAGACAGGGCGGAATCAGCCCCAGCATTTT.

This chain joins TRBV29-1 and TRBJ2-2; a possible D gene is TRBD1 (5 bases). Germline V gene data show CDR1 as SQVTM and CDR2 as ANQGSEA. Trimming took off 4 bases at V and 4 bases at J, with 10 bases between the two ends. The CDR3 extends over 13 amino acids. The CDR3 DNA sequence: TGCAGCGTTGCAGGGCACTTCACCGGGGAGCTGTTTTTT. Its protein product is CSVAGHFTGELFF.

This sequence joins TRBV3-1 (or the pseudogene TRBV3-2) and TRBJ1-1; D is undetermined. V gave up 4 bases and J gave up 6 bases, with 12 bases separating them. The CDR3 totals 13 residues. Germline V gene sequence: CDR1 LGHDT, CDR2 YNNKEL (reference sequence). The CDR3 DNA is TGTGCCAGCAGCCCTAGCCCAGACGCTGAAGCTTTCTTT. Encoded protein: CASSPSPDAEAFF.

The chain carries TRBV5-6 and TRBJ2-3, with D unresolved. The V end lost 4 bases, the J end lost 9 bases, and 12 bases lay between the germline ends. The CDR3 covers 12 residues. CDR1 and CDR2 (germline): SGHDT, YYEEEE. The CDR3 loop reads CASSDQPGTQYF. In DNA form, the CDR3 reads TGTGCCAGCAGCGACCAACCCGGGACGCAGTATTTT.

V is TRBV11-3 and J is TRBJ2-7; weak D call: TRBD1 (8 bases). The CDR3 runs 15 residues. Trimming removed 4 bases from V and 2 bases from J, with 15 bases in between. CDR1 and CDR2 from the germline V gene are SGHNT and YENEEA. CDR3 coding DNA: TGTGCCAGCAGCTACAGGGGGGGACTTGCCTACGAGCAGTACTTC. It encodes CASSYRGGLAYEQYF.

This chain uses TRBV10-3 with TRBJ2-1; D gene unclear. Germline CDR1 and CDR2: ENHRY and SYGVKD. This CDR3 spans 13 amino acids. V was trimmed by 3 bases and J by 3 bases, leaving 6 bases between them. CDR3 sequence (DNA): TGTGCCATCAGTGATAACAGCTACAATGAGCAGTTCTTC. Translating it yields CAISDNSYNEQFF.

This clone occurred a few times. The chain employs TRBV7-2 and TRBJ1-5, with D unclear. Germline loops: CDR1 SGHTA, CDR2 FQGNSA. Between the trimmed V and J ends, which lost 6 bases and 4 bases, there was a span of 16 bases. The CDR3 sequence is 15 residues long. The CDR3 sequence: CASRKDGDGNQPQHF. DNA for the CDR3: TGTGCCAGCAGAAAGGACGGGGATGGAAATCAGCCCCAGCATTTT.

This rearrangement joins TRBV6-5 to TRBJ1-4, with no clear D. CDR3 length: 15 amino acids. The ends were cut back, 6 bases at V and 7 bases at J, with 18 bases in the middle. Germline V gene data show CDR1 as MNHEY and CDR2 as SVGAGI. The CDR3 nucleotides read TGTGCCAGCAGGCAGAGTGCCCACCGGAGTGAAAAACTGTTTTTT. Translation: CASRQSAHRSEKLFF.

This clone was detected only a few times. This chain connects TRBV19 to TRBJ1-5, with D uncertain. The germline V and J ends were trimmed by 0 bases and 0 bases, with 18 bases remaining between them. The CDR3 extends over 19 amino acids. The germline gives CDR1 LNHDA, CDR2 SQIVND (reference sequence). The CDR3: CASSIEWRFSRYSNQPQHF. As DNA, the CDR3 is TGTGCCAGTAGTATAGAATGGCGATTCTCCAGGTATAGCAATCAGCCCCAGCATTTT.

The chain carries TRBV5-1 and TRBJ2-1; TRBD2 matches at 13 bases. The CDR3 runs to 18 residues. Germline values: CDR1 SGHRS, CDR2 YFSETQ. J lost 8 bases, V lost 3 bases, and 14 bases had no gene match. This chain's CDR3 is CASSWKGTSGKRADEQFF. The CDR3 DNA sequence: TGCGCCAGCAGCTGGAAAGGGACTAGCGGGAAAAGGGCGGATGAGCAGTTCTTC.

The chain has TRBV5-4 and TRBJ2-2; D is perhaps TRBD2 (5 bases). The CDR3 totals 15 residues. V was pared by 1 base and J by 0 bases, with 7 bases between. Germline CDR1 reads SGHNT; CDR2 reads YYREEE (reference sequence). The CDR3 nucleotides read TGTGCCAGCAGCTTGCAACTAGCGAACACCGGGGAGCTGTTTTTT. It is translated as CASSLQLANTGELFF.

This chain joins TRBV4-3 and TRBJ2-3, with a possible D match to TRBD1 (5 bases). With 4 bases removed from V and 0 bases from J, the gap between germline ends came to 20 bases. From germline, CDR1 is LGHNA and CDR2 YSLEER. The CDR3 extends over 18 amino acids. In DNA form, the CDR3 reads TGCGCCAGCAGCCCTCAAAAGGGGCTAGGGTTTAGCACAGATACGCAGTATTTT. Amino acid sequence: CASSPQKGLGFSTDTQYF.

In nucleotides, the CDR3 is TGTGCCAGCAGCGTAGGGGCGGGAGGGCCCTGGAATGAGCAGTTCTTC. It translates to CASSVGAGGPWNEQFF. The V and J genes are TRBV9 and TRBJ2-1, with TRBD2 matching over 9 bases. The V gene end was trimmed by 0 bases and the J gene end by 7 bases; junction bases not matched to a gene: 8. The CDR3 sequence is 16 residues long. Germline CDR1 SGDLS, CDR2 YYNGEE. The full variable domain, completed using reference TRBV9 and TRBJ2-1, is DSGVTQTPKHLITATGQRVTLRCSPRSGDLSVYWYQQSLDQGLQFLIQYYNGEERAKGNILERFSAQQFPDLHSELNLSSLELGDSALYFCASSVGAGGPWNEQFFGPGTRLTVL.